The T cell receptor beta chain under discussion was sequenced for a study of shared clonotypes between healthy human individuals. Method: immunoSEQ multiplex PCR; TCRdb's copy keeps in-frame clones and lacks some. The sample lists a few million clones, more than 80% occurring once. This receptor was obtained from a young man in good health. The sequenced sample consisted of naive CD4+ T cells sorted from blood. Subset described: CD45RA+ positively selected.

For the CDR3, the DNA is TGTGCCAGCACCACGTCTACCCTCAATCAGCCCCAGCATTTT. Protein: CASTTSTLNQPQHF. This chain joins TRBV6-6 and TRBJ1-5; D unclear. CDR1 MNHNY and CDR2 SVGAGI come from the germline V gene (reference sequence). The CDR3 spans 14 residues. Trimming removed 7 bases from V and 3 bases from J, with 13 bases in between.